These T cell receptor beta chains were read from a single sample in a study of a mutant IDH1 vaccine in newly diagnosed glioma. TCRdb keeps only in-frame clones here, not all; method: immunoSEQ multiplex PCR. The sample has over 55,000 clones, about 81% seen once. Their target antigens are unknown. Sequenced here: PBMCs, sampled from a glioma patient whose treatment included an IDH1 peptide vaccine. The receptor source for this set is a woman in her 40s with glioma. Some clones in this sample may be carry-over from other donors' samples. CDR3s include the opening cysteine and the closing phenylalanine or tryptophan. D genes are given only for firm matches. Not all rows give a size; the values are once, few, many and, for expanded clones, a class.

j_gene | d_gene | abundance | v_gene | CDR3nt | CDR3aa
TRBJ2-3 | TRBD2 | - | TRBV19 | TGTGCCAGTAGTACCTTTAGCGGGGGGGCCGCAGATACGCAGTATTTT | CASSTFSGGAADTQYF
TRBJ1-3 | TRBD1 | once | TRBV14 | TGTGCCAGCAGCCAACGACAGGGCGCAGGAAACACCATATATTTT | CASSQRQGAGNTIYF
TRBJ1-6 | TRBD1 | - | TRBV4-1 | TGCGCCAGCAGCACTCTCGTGGACAGGGGCCTATATAATTCACCCCTCCACTTT | CASSTLVDRGLYNSPLHF
TRBJ2-7 | TRBD1 | - | TRBV5-6 | TGTGCCAGCAGCGTCAGACAGGGTGGCTCCTACGAGCAGTACTTC | CASSVRQGGSYEQYF
TRBJ1-4 | - | - | TRBV15 | TGTGCCACCAGCAGAGATATCGTTAATGAAAAACTGTTTTTT | CATSRDIVNEKLFF
TRBJ1-4 | TRBD1 | - | TRBV27 | TGTGCCAGCAGTCCCGGGGTCGGGACAGGGCAGAAACTGTTTTTT | CASSPGVGTGQKLFF
TRBJ2-2 | TRBD2 | - | TRBV5-1 | TGCGCCAGCAGCTTGCTAGCGGGGACGGGGGAGCTGTTTTTT | CASSLLAGTGELFF
TRBJ1-3 | - | few | TRBV30 | TGTGCCTGGTCGATCGCCTCTGGAAACACCATATATTTT | CAWSIASGNTIYF
TRBJ2-2 | - | once | TRBV5-4 | TGTGCCGCCCACCGGGACTTAAACACCGGGGAGCTGTTTTTT | CAAHRDLNTGELFF
TRBJ2-5 | - | - | TRBV2 | TGTGCCAGCAGTGAAACGGGGCTGACACTACAAGAGACCCAGTACTTC | CASSETGLTLQETQYF
TRBJ2-3 | - | - | TRBV4-1 | TGCGCCAGCAGCCAAGAGGGGGTGGGATCAAGCACAGATACGCAGTATTTT | CASSQEGVGSSTDTQYF
TRBJ1-1 | - | few | TRBV6-5 | TGTGCCAGCAGTTTCTCCGGGAACACTGAAGCTTTCTTT | CASSFSGNTEAFF
TRBJ1-2 | - | - | TRBV10-2 | TGCGCCAGCAGTGAGGGGGGGGGTCCGTGGGGGCTTGGCTACACCTTC | CASSEGGGPWGLGYTF
TRBJ1-1 | - | - | TRBV6-5 | TGTGCCAGCGGACGGACGGCGAACACTGAAGCTTTCTTT | CASGRTANTEAFF
TRBJ1-2 | - | - | TRBV11-2 | TGTGCCAGCAGCTACGCAAGGGGCGTCTATGGCTACACCTTC | CASSYARGVYGYTF
TRBJ2-7 | - | - | TRBV19 | TGTGCCAGTAGTACAGCCCTAATGGGTGACGAGCAGTACTTC | CASSTALMGDEQYF
TRBJ1-2 | - | - | TRBV14 | TGTGCCAGCAGCCCAAGGGCCCCGAACTATGGCTACACCTTC | CASSPRAPNYGYTF
TRBJ2-1 | - | - | TRBV29-1 | TGCAGCGTGAACCCAGGGGCCGCTGAGCAGTTCTTC | CSVNPGAAEQFF
TRBJ1-2 | TRBD1 | once | TRBV10-3 | TGTGCCATCAGTGAGCCGACAGGGGGAAGTGGCTACACCTTC | CAISEPTGGSGYTF
TRBJ2-1 | - | - | TRBV5-1 | TGCGCCAGCAGCTTGGCCAGGGGTGAGCAGTTCTTC | CASSLARGEQFF
TRBJ2-3 | - | once | TRBV18 | TGTGCCAGCTCAGACTTTTCACGGGGGAGCACAGATACGCAGTATTTT | CASSDFSRGSTDTQYF
TRBJ1-2 | - | - | TRBV5-4 | TGTGCCAGCAGCTTGGATGGGACGGAGGGGACCTATGGCTACACCTTC | CASSLDGTEGTYGYTF
TRBJ1-6 | - | medium-sized | TRBV2 | TGTGCCAGCAGTGAAGGTGGTCAGGCAACCTCACCCCTCCACTTT | CASSEGGQATSPLHF
TRBJ1-1 | TRBD1 | - | TRBV2 | TGTGCCAGCCTACAGGGGGCTAGGAACACTGAAGCTTTCTTT | CASLQGARNTEAFF